This entry lists 8 T cell receptor beta chains sequenced from one sample in a study of blood T cell repertoires in COVID-19. Method: immunoSEQ multiplex PCR; TCRdb's copy keeps in-frame clones and lacks some. This table has about 250,000 clones, roughly four fifths appearing once. The material sequenced was peripheral blood. Receptor source: a man older than 75 with acute or convalescent COVID-19.

This clone showed up just a few times. The CDR3 DNA reads TGTGCCACCAGCAGTCTAGGAGGAACTTCACCCCTCCACTTT. It is translated as CATSSLGGTSPLHF. The chain recombines TRBV15 with TRBJ1-6; D is unclear. The CDR3 has 14 residues. Per germline, CDR1 LNHNV and CDR2 YYDKDF (reference sequence). Deletions cut 3 bases from V and 9 bases from J, with 12 bases between.

The chain links TRBV7-7 to TRBJ2-1; D call uncertain. V was trimmed by 2 bases and J by 10 bases, leaving 12 bases between them. Germline V gives CDR1 SSHAT, CDR2 FNYEAQ (reference sequence). The CDR3 contains 13 residues. CDR3 nucleotides: TGTGCCAGCAGCTTAAAGACAACCGGCGAGCAGTTCTTC. It is translated as CASSLKTTGEQFF.

The chain recombines TRBV6-1 with TRBJ1-1; 8 bases line up with TRBD1. J lost 5 bases, V lost 2 bases, and 4 bases had no gene match. This CDR3 is 14 amino acids long. The germline CDR1 and CDR2 sequences are MNHNS and SASEGT. This CDR3 is CASSERTGRTEAFF. In nucleotides, the CDR3 is TGTGCCAGCAGTGAACGGACAGGGAGGACTGAAGCTTTCTTT.

This clone appeared once. The gene calls are TRBV28 and TRBJ2-7, with 8 bases fitting TRBD2. The germline V gene encodes CDR1 MDHEN and CDR2 SYDVKM. Trimming at V came to 7 bases and at J to 3 bases, leaving 14 bases not matched to a gene. The CDR3 runs to 16 residues. The CDR3 DNA follows: TGTGCCAGCACCCCCTTTAGGACTAGCCGTTACTACGAGCAGTACTTC. Translation: CASTPFRTSRYYEQYF. The variable domain in full, completed from reference TRBV28 and TRBJ2-7, reads DVKVTQSSRYLVKRTGEKVFLECVQDMDHENMFWYRQDPGLGLRLIYFSYDVKMKEKGDIPEGYSVSREKKERFSLILESASTNQTSMYLCASTPFRTSRYYEQYFGPGTRLTVT.

The chain combines TRBV30 with TRBJ2-7; TRBD2 agrees at 8 bases. The CDR3 runs to 15 residues. The V and J ends lost 1 base and 2 bases, in that order; junction bases with no gene match: 7. Germline loops: CDR1 GTSNPN, CDR2 SVGIG (reference sequence). CDR3 sequence reads: CAWSGAGGAAYEQYF. For the CDR3, the DNA is TGTGCCTGGAGTGGCGCCGGGGGGGCGGCCTACGAGCAGTACTTC.

The rearrangement links TRBV6-2 or TRBV6-3 to TRBJ2-1, with TRBD2 identical over 8 bases. Germline loops: CDR1 MNHEY, CDR2 SVGEGT. The CDR3 spans 17 residues. The V and J ends lost 0 bases and 4 bases, in that order; junction bases with no gene match: 8. The CDR3 loop is CASSYSTVASGYNEQFF. DNA for the CDR3: TGTGCCAGCAGTTACTCGACGGTAGCTAGCGGGTACAATGAGCAGTTCTTC.

The chain has TRBV24-1 and TRBJ2-1; TRBD1 matches at 11 bases. With V trimmed by 9 bases and J by 7 bases, 4 bases remained unmatched. CDR3 length: 13 residues. Germline V gene lookup returns CDR1 KGHDR and CDR2 SFDVKD. The CDR3 nucleotides read TGTGCCACCCGGGGACAGGGGGGAAATGAGCAGTTCTTC. Translated, it gives CATRGQGGNEQFF.

The V gene is TRBV18, the J gene TRBJ2-2, with D possibly matching TRBD2 (5 bases). V was shortened by 3 bases and J by 6 bases, with 17 bases between the two germline ends. CDR1 KGHSH and CDR2 LQKENI come from the germline V gene. This CDR3 has 16 amino acids. The CDR3 is CASSPPGGRRSGELFF. CDR3 nucleotides: TGTGCCAGCTCACCTCCTGGCGGAAGGAGGTCCGGGGAGCTGTTTTTT.